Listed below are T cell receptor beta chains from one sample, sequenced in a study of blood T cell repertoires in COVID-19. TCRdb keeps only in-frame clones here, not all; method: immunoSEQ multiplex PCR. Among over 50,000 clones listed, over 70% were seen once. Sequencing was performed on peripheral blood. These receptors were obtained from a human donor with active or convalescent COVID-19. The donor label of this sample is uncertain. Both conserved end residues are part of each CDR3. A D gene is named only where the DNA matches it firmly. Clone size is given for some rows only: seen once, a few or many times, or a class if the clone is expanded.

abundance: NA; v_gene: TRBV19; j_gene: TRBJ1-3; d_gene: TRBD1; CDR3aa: CASTKDRGFSGNTIYF; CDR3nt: TGTGCCAGTACCAAGGACAGGGGGTTCTCTGGAAACACCATATATTTT
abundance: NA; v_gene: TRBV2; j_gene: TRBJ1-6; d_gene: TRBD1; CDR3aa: CASADRQNSPLHF; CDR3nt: TGTGCCAGCGCGGACAGGCAGAATTCACCCCTCCACTTT
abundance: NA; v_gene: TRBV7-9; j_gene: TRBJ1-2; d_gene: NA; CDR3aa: CASSFGGTTPRGYTF; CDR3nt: TGTGCCAGCAGCTTTGGAGGGACCACCCCGAGAGGCTACACCTTC
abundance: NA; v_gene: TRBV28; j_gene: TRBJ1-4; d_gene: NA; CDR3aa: CASSLSDRDNEKLFF; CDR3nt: TGTGCCAGCAGCCTATCAGACAGAGATAATGAAAAACTGTTTTTT
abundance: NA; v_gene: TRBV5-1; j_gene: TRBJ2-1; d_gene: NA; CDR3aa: CASSSDSSYNEQFF; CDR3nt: TGCGCCAGCAGCTCCGACAGCTCCTACAATGAGCAGTTCTTC
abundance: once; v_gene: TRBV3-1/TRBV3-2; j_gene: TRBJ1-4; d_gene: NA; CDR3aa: CASSLSEKLFF; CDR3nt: TGTGCCAGCAGTCTTAGTGAAAAACTGTTTTTT
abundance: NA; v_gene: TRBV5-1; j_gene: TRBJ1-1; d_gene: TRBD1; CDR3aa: CASNPTGGADEAFF; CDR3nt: TGCGCCAGCAACCCAACAGGGGGCGCGGATGAAGCTTTCTTT
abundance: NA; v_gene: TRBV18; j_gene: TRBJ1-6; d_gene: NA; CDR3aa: CASSPETANSPLHF; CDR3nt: TGTGCCAGCTCACCGGAGACGGCTAATTCACCCCTCCACTTT
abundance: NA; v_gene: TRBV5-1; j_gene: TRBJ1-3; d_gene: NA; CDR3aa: CASSWMGAGGNTIYF; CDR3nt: TGCGCCAGCAGCTGGATGGGGGCGGGTGGAAACACCATATATTTT
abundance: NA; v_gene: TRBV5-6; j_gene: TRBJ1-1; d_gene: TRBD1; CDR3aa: CASSFGDRGAFF; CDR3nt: TGTGCCAGCAGCTTTGGGGACAGGGGAGCTTTCTTT
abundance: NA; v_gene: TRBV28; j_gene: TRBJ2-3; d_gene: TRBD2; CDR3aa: CAAVGGGPTDTQYF; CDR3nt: TGTGCCGCGGTGGGGGGAGGGCCTACAGATACGCAGTATTTT
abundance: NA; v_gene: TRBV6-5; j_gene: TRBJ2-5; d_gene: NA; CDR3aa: CASRPRDSRQETQYF; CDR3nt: TGTGCCAGCAGACCCCGGGACTCCAGACAAGAGACCCAGTACTTC
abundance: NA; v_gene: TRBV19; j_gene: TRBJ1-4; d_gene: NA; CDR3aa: CASNTWGDGEKLFF; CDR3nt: TGTGCCAGTAATACCTGGGGGGACGGGGAAAAACTGTTTTTT
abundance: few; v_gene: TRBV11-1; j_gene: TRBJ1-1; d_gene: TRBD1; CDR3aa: CASSRDRTEAFF; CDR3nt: TGTGCCAGCAGCAGGGACAGGACTGAAGCTTTCTTT
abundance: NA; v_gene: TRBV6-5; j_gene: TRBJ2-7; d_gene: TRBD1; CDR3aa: CASSYRDSPSYEQYF; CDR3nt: TGTGCCAGCAGTTACCGGGACAGTCCCTCCTACGAGCAGTACTTC
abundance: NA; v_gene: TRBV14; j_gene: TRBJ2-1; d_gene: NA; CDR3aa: CASRGRGNYNEQFF; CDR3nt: TGTGCCAGCCGTGGCAGGGGAAACTACAATGAGCAGTTCTTC
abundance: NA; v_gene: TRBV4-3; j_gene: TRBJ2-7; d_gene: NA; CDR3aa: CASSQDLSGGGSEQYF; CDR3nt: TGCGCCAGCAGCCAAGATCTATCCGGGGGAGGCAGCGAGCAGTACTTC
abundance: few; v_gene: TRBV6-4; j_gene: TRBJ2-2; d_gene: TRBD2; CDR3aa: CASGSGANTGELFF; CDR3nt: TGTGCCAGCGGTAGCGGGGCGAACACCGGGGAGCTGTTTTTT
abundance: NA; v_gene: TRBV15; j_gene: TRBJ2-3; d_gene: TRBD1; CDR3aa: CATSGVQGPLTQYF; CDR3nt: TGTGCCACCAGCGGCGTACAGGGGCCCTTAACGCAGTATTTT
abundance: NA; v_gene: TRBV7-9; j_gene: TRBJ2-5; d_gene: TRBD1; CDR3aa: CASSLGDRGHQETQYF; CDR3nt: TGTGCCAGCAGCTTAGGGGACAGGGGGCACCAAGAGACCCAGTACTTC
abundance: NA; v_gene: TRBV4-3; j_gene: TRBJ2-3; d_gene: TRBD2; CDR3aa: CASSQDMVAGVRDTQYF; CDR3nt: TGCGCCAGCAGCCAAGATATGGTAGCGGGAGTAAGAGATACGCAGTATTTT
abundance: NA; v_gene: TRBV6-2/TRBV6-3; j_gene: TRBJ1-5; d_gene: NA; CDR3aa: CASSYGGLNQPQHF; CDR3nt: TGTGCCAGCAGTTACGGGGGCCTCAATCAGCCCCAGCATTTT
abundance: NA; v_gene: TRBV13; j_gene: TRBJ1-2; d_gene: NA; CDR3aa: CASSLVGDGYTF; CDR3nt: TGTGCCAGCAGCTTAGTGGGCGATGGCTACACCTTC
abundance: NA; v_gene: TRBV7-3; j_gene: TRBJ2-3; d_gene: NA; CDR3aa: CASSSLTDTQYF; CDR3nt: TGTGCCAGCAGCTCTCTCACAGATACGCAGTATTTT
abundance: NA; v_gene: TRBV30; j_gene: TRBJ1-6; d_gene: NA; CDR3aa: CAWQAGSNSPLHF; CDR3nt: TGTGCCTGGCAGGCAGGGTCTAATTCACCCCTCCACTTT
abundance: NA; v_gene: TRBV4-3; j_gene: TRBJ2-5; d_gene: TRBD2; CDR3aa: CASSQGTSGRGETQYF; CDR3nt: TGCGCCAGCAGCCAAGGAACTAGCGGGAGAGGAGAGACCCAGTACTTC
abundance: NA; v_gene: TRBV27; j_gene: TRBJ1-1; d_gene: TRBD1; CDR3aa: CASSFSGGTEAFF; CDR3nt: TGTGCCAGCAGTTTTTCAGGGGGCACTGAAGCTTTCTTT
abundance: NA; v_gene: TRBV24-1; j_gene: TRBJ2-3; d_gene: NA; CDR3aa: CATSDVTGTRAGGPDTQYF; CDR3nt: TGTGCCACCAGTGATGTTACAGGGACTCGGGCCGGGGGGCCAGATACGCAGTATTTT
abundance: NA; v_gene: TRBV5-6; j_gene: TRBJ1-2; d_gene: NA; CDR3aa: CASSLVEVIPYGYTF; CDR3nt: TGTGCCAGCAGCTTGGTAGAGGTCATCCCCTATGGCTACACCTTC
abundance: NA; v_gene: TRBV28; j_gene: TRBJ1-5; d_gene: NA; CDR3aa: CASSSSLGLTNQPQHF; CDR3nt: TGTGCCAGCAGTTCCTCCCTCGGACTGACGAATCAGCCCCAGCATTTT
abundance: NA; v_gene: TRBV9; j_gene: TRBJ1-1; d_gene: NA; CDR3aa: CASSTNWGDTEAFF; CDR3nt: TGTGCCAGCAGCACTAACTGGGGGGACACTGAAGCTTTCTTT
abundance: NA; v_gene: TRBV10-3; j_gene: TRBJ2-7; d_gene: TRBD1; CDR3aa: CAISSSDRAEQYF; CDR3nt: TGTGCCATCAGTTCCTCGGACAGGGCCGAGCAGTACTTC
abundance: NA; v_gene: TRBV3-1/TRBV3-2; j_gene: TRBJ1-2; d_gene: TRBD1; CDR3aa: CASSHQISRGATNYGYTF; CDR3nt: TGTGCCAGCAGCCACCAAATAAGCAGGGGGGCGACTAACTATGGCTACACCTTC
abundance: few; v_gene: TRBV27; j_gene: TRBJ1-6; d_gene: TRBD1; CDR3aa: CASSRQGNSPLHF; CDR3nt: TGTGCCAGCAGTCGACAGGGGAATTCACCCCTCCACTTT
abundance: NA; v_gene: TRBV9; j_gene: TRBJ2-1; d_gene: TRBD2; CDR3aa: CASSYSGVYNEQFF; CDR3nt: TGTGCCAGCAGCTATAGCGGGGTCTACAATGAGCAGTTCTTC
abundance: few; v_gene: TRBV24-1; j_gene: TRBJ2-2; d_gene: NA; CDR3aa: CATSDASWRTNTGELFF; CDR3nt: TGTGCCACCAGTGATGCCTCATGGAGGACGAACACCGGGGAGCTGTTTTTT
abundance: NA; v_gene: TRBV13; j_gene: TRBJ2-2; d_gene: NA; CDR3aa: CASSFRRGEAGELFF; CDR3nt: TGTGCCAGCAGCTTTAGACGTGGCGAGGCCGGGGAGCTGTTTTTT
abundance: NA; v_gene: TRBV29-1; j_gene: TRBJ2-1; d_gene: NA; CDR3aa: CSVEGGFPARSNEQFF; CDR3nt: TGCAGCGTCGAAGGAGGTTTCCCTGCGCGATCCAATGAGCAGTTCTTC
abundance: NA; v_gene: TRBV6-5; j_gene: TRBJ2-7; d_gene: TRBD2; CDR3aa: CATHELAGGYEQYF; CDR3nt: TGTGCCACCCATGAGCTAGCGGGAGGTTACGAGCAGTACTTC
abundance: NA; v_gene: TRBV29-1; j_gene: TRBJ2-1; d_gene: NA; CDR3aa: CSAGGGAASETLQLF; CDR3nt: TGCAGCGCCGGAGGCGGGGCGGCTAGCGAGACCCTGCAACTCTTC
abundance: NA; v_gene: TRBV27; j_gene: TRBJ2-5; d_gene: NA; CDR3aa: CASSLKGTPGWTQYF; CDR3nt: TGTGCCAGCAGTTTAAAGGGCACCCCGGGGTGGACCCAGTACTTC
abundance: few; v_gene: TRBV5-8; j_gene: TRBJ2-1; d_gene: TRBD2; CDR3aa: CASSPMGGTRPYNEQFF; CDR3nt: TGTGCCAGCAGCCCCATGGGGGGGACTCGTCCTTACAATGAGCAGTTCTTC